This T cell receptor (beta chain) was sequenced in a study of blood T cells in healthy people across ages. General observations from the study: Higher diversity, along with more naive CD4+ cells, distinguished long-lived donors from aged donors. A conclusive naive versus antigen-experienced comparison was prevented by the unsorted PBMCs.

Notes on this clonotype: The target antigen is unknown.

The CDR3 sequence is 14 residues long. CDR1 and CDR2 (germline): SGHRS, YFSETQ. The V and J ends lost 1 base and 0 bases respectively, with 7 bases between them. The sample, around 10 milliliters of peripheral blood, was drawn from each donor. A J-beta primer mix and a sample-barcoded 5' primer were used in a second PCR of roughly 6 to 11 cycles. Each cDNA was tagged by a template-switch adaptor containing 12 random nucleotides. TCRdb re-derived calls from the 5' RACE reads in MiXCR, one entry per CDR3 protein. The table includes approximately 820,000 distinct CDR3 sequences, 40% to 50% detected once.

J is TRBJ2-5 and V is TRBV5-1, with D perhaps TRBD1 (6 bases). This TCR came from a man in his fifties or sixties in good health. The material sequenced was blood. The CDR3, as DNA: TGCGCCAGCAGCTTGTGGGACAACCAAGAGACCCAGTACTTC. Residues: CASSLWDNQETQYF.